Listed below are T cell receptor beta chains from one sample, sequenced in a study of T cell changes during pregnancy in multiple sclerosis. Only in-frame clones appear in the TCRdb table, and some are missing; sequencing was by immunoSEQ multiplex PCR. The sample lists around 36,000 clones; approximately 92% were seen once. The sample was CD8+ T cells from peripheral blood mononuclear cells, taken in the first trimester of pregnancy. The receptors come from a female donor with multiple sclerosis, enrolled in a pregnancy study. Both conserved end residues are trimmed from each CDR3. The size of a clone is reported for some rows only, either as once, few or many, or as a class for expanded clones.

clone size,V gene,J gene,CDR3 protein
NA,TRBV7-9,TRBJ1-2,ASSHGDSPYGYT
NA,TRBV6-5,TRBJ1-1,ASRDDSGEAF
NA,TRBV10-3,TRBJ1-1,AISESTRGTEENTEAF
NA,TRBV5-6,TRBJ2-5,ASSLAVGKETQY
NA,TRBV5-6,TRBJ2-1,ASSLELAFDNEQF
once,TRBV25-1,TRBJ2-4,ASSDSGAKNIQY
once,TRBV7-3,TRBJ2-1,ASSLRGFGGGASNEQF
NA,TRBV30,TRBJ2-7,AWGGGQGWYEQY
once,TRBV5-1,TRBJ2-5,ASSSPAGGLETQY
NA,TRBV6-6,TRBJ1-6,ASSALRGPLH
once,TRBV2,TRBJ1-2,ASSPGGSYGYT
NA,TRBV19,TRBJ1-5,ASSIDTTGFFNQPQH
NA,TRBV5-8,TRBJ1-2,ASRPTHSFGYT
once,TRBV21-1,TRBJ1-1,ASSKAAGGLNTEAF
NA,TRBV13,TRBJ1-1,ASSNPGHGSPEAF
NA,TRBV19,TRBJ1-2,ASSIDANRVRYGYT